This TCR beta chain was sequenced in a study of T cells in Graves' hyperthyroidism and ophthalmopathy. Overall study results and limits: Among clonotypes expanded in thyroid above 0.001, most were also found in blood.

This clonotype was detected many times. Its antigen is as yet unknown. There were TCR beta CDR3 regions amplified from RNA transcripts. HTBI primers were used for first-round RT-PCR of the TCR CDR3. TCRdb ran MiXCR on the multiplex PCR reads and lists one entry per CDR3 protein. The sample has 550,000 to 850,000 distinct CDR3 sequences, around 20% seen once; the top ten hold 16%. Germline CDR1 and CDR2: KGHSH and LQKENI. V gave up 2 bases and J gave up 0 bases, with 4 bases separating them. CDR3 size: 14 residues. The chain joins TRBV18 to TRBJ2-2, with no clear D. The TCR originated in a woman in her forties or fifties with Graves' hyperthyroidism that later progressed to Graves' ophthalmopathy. The sequenced material came from blood. The CDR3 DNA sequence: TGTGCCAGCTCACCAAGGGCGAACACCGGGGAGCTGTTTTTT. Translating it yields CASSPRANTGELFF.